The source of this TCR beta chain is a study of blood T cells in healthy people across ages. A sample-barcoded 5' primer and a J-beta primer mix were used in a second PCR of roughly 6 to 11 cycles. TCRdb re-analysed the 5' RACE reads in MiXCR, keeping a single row per CDR3 protein. The table records about 650,000 distinct CDR3 sequences, about 51% of them present only once. The V and J ends lost 7 bases and 1 base respectively, with 16 bases between them. The CDR3 is 16 residues long. This TCR derives from an elderly woman in good health. The sample taken for sequencing was blood. The chain links TRBV12-3 or TRBV12-4 to TRBJ2-2, with D perhaps TRBD2 (5 bases). This CDR3 is CASKLDPGLNTGELFF. CDR3 nucleotides: TGTGCCAGCAAATTAGATCCGGGATTGAACACCGGGGAGCTGTTTTTT.